Following are 3 T cell receptor beta chains from one sample sequenced in a study of preoperative IRX-2 immunotherapy in early breast cancer. Documented treatment: preoperative locoregional IRX-2 cytokine immunotherapy. Using immunoSEQ multiplex PCR, the repertoire was profiled, and TCRdb retains in-frame clones only, with some absent. Seen here are approximately 96,000 clones, 86% observed once, and the top ten hold approximately 2%. Specimen: tumor tissue, collected after IRX-2 immunotherapy. These receptors came from a human donor with breast cancer.

This chain joins TRBV18 and TRBJ1-4; no reliable D call. The V end lost 3 bases, the J end lost 8 bases, and 7 bases lay between the germline ends. Germline CDR1 is KGHSH and CDR2 is LQKENI. This CDR3 has 12 residues. As DNA, the CDR3 is TGTGCCAGCTCACCGGGATGGGAAAAACTGTTTTTT. Translation gives CASSPGWEKLFF. The full variable domain, completed using reference TRBV18 and TRBJ1-4, is NAGVMQNPRHLVRRRGQEARLRCSPMKGHSHVYWYRQLPEEGLKFMVYLQKENIIDESGMPKERFSAEFPKEGPSILRIQQVVRGDSAAYFCASSPGWEKLFFGSGTQLSVL.

This clone was observed once. The J gene is TRBJ1-5, the V gene TRBV11-3, with D perhaps TRBD1 (5 bases). V was cut by 5 bases and J by 5 bases, with 13 bases left in between. Germline CDR1 SGHNT, CDR2 YENEEA. The CDR3 extends over 14 amino acids. This CDR3 is CASSRMRGDQPQHF. CDR3 coding DNA: TGTGCCAGCAGCAGAATGAGGGGTGATCAGCCCCAGCATTTT. The full variable domain, with the rest looked up from reference TRBV11-3 and TRBJ1-5, is EAGVVQSPRYKIIEKKQPVAFWCNPISGHNTLYWYLQNLGQGPELLIRYENEEAVDDSQLPKDRFSAERLKGVDSTLKIQPAELGDSAVYLCASSRMRGDQPQHFGDGTRLSIL.

The CDR3 reads CASSHKQSQGAYEQYF. CDR3 nucleotide sequence: TGTGCCAGCAGCCACAAGCAATCACAGGGGGCCTACGAGCAGTACTTC. This rearrangement joins TRBV9 to TRBJ2-7, with 8 bases aligning to TRBD1. The length of the CDR3 is 16 residues. In germline, CDR1 is SGDLS, CDR2 YYNGEE. With 4 bases clipped from V and 2 bases from J, the junction kept 11 bases outside the gene matches.